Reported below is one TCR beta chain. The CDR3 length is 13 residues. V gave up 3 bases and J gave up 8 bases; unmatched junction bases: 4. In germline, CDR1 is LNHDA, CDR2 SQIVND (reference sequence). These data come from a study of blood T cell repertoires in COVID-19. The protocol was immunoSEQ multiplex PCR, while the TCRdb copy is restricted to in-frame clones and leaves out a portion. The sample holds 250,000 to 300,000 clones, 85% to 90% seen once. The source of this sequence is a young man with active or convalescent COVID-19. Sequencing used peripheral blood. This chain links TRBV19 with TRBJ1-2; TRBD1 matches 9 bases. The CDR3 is CASSIRTGDGYTF. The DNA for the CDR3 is TGTGCCAGTAGTATTAGGACAGGGGACGGCTACACCTTC. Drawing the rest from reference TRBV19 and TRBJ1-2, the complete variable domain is DGGITQSPKYLFRKEGQNVTLSCEQNLNHDAMYWYRQDPGQGLRLIYYSQIVNDFQKGDIAEGYSVSREKKESFPLTVTSAQKNPTAFYLCASSIRTGDGYTFGSGTRLTVV.